These 9 T cell receptor beta chains were all obtained from the same sample, sequenced in a study of blood T cell repertoires in COVID-19. Data came from immunoSEQ multiplex PCR; TCRdb stores just in-frame clones and leaves some out. Of about 29,000 clones in the sample, roughly nine tenths were seen once. Material: peripheral blood. Every receptor here comes from a human donor with active COVID-19. The donor label of this sample is uncertain.

The chain is built from TRBV9 and TRBJ1-3; D may be TRBD1 (5 bases). The CDR3 is made up of 17 amino acids. Per the germline V gene, CDR1 is SGDLS and CDR2 is YYNGEE. V lost 1 base, J lost 2 bases, and 16 bases lay in between. The CDR3 loop is CASSVRGSGGAGNTIYF. The CDR3 DNA is TGTGCCAGCAGCGTAAGGGGATCCGGGGGTGCTGGAAACACCATATATTTT.

This clone came up once. CDR3 amino acids: CASSTARENTEAFF. CDR3 DNA: TGTGCCAGCTCAACCGCCCGGGAAAACACTGAAGCTTTCTTT. This chain uses TRBV18 with TRBJ1-1; no reliable D call. The length of the CDR3 is 14 residues. The V end lost 5 bases, the J end lost 2 bases, and 12 bases lay between the germline ends. Germline CDR1 and CDR2: KGHSH and LQKENI.

This sequence joins TRBV5-6 and TRBJ2-1; 7 nucleotides align to TRBD2. The CDR3 is 16 amino acids. Germline V gene data show CDR1 as SGHDT and CDR2 as YYEEEE. The V gene end was trimmed by 1 base and the J gene end by 5 bases; junction bases not matched to a gene: 9. The CDR3 DNA sequence: TGTGCCAGCAGCTTGAGATCGAGCGGGATCCACAATGAGCAGTTCTTC. This codes for CASSLRSSGIHNEQFF.

The genes are TRBV7-6 and TRBJ2-2, with 7 bases aligning to TRBD1. The V gene end was trimmed by 5 bases and the J gene end by 0 bases; junction bases not matched to a gene: 6. CDR1 and CDR2 from the germline V gene are SGHVS and FNYEAQ. The CDR3 contains 16 residues. The CDR3 loop is CASSGSGQTNTGELFF. In DNA, the CDR3 is TGTGCCAGCAGCGGATCGGGACAGACGAACACCGGGGAGCTGTTTTTT.

This sequence joins TRBV27 and TRBJ2-2, with a possible D match to TRBD1 (6 bases). Per germline, CDR1 MNHEY and CDR2 SMNVEV (reference sequence). The CDR3 runs 15 residues. V lost 7 bases and J lost 1, with 13 bases in between. In nucleotides, the CDR3 is TGTGCCAGCACCTTCAACAGGGAGAACACCGGGGAGCTGTTTTTT. Protein product: CASTFNRENTGELFF.

The chain uses TRBV6-6 and TRBJ2-7; weak D call: TRBD2 (6 bases). V was clipped by 5 bases and J by 5 bases, with 16 bases between them. From germline, CDR1 is MNHNY and CDR2 SVGAGI (reference sequence). The length of the CDR3 is 14 residues. The CDR3 reads CASSNYGTLDEQYF. The DNA of the CDR3 is TGTGCCAGCAGTAACTACGGGACTCTCGACGAGCAGTACTTC.

V is TRBV21-1 and J is TRBJ2-1; the table calls TRBD2, which could not be checked here. TRBV21-1 is listed as a pseudogene. The CDR3 runs to 12 residues. For the CDR3, the DNA is TGTGCCAGCTGGAGGGGTCGAAATGAGCAGTTCTTC. Protein product: CASWRGRNEQFF.

The chain has TRBV4-1 and TRBJ1-2, with D uncertain. Trimming pared 1 base from V and 4 bases from J, leaving 16 bases between. Per germline, CDR1 MGHRA and CDR2 YSYEKL. This CDR3 is 16 amino acids long. Here the CDR3 DNA reads TGCGCCAGCAGCCAAGGAGTCACGAGGGTATTCTATGGCTACACCTTC. Its translation: CASSQGVTRVFYGYTF.

Comment on this clone: One junction end disagrees with the germline gene, perhaps due to a read error. J is TRBJ2-2 and V is TRBV7-7; the match to TRBD1 covers 7 bases. CDR1 and CDR2 (germline): SSHAT, FNYEAQ (reference sequence). The CDR3 extends over 13 amino acids. The DNA for the CDR3 is TGTGCTAGCAGCGACCAGGGGGCCGGGGAGCTGTTTTTT. Translated: CASSDQGAGELFF. The full variable domain, completed using reference TRBV7-7 and TRBJ2-2, is GAGVSQSPRYKVTKRGQDVTLRCDPISSHATLYWYQQALGQGPEFLTYFNYEAQPDKSGLPSDRFSAERPEGSISTLTIQRTEQRDSAMYRCASSDQGAGELFFGEGSRLTVL.